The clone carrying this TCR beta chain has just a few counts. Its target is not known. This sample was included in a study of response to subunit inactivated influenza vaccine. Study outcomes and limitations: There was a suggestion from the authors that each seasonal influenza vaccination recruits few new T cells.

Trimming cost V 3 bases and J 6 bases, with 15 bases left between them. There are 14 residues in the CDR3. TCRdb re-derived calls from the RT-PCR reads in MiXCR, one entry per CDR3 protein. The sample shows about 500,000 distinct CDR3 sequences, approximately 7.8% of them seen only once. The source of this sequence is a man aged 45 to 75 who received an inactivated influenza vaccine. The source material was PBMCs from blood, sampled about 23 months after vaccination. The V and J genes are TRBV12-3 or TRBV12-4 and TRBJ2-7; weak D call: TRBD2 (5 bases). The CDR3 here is CASSLLAGMGEQYF. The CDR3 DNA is TGTGCCAGCAGTTTGCTAGCTGGCATGGGCGAGCAGTACTTC.